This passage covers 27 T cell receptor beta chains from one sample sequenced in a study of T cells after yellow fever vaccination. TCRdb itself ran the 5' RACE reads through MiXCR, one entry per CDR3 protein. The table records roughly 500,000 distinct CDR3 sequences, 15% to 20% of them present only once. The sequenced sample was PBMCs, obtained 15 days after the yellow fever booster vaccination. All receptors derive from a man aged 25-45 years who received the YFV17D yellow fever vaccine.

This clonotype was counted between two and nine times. The CDR3 nucleotides are TGTGCCAGCAGATACGGGCAGGGGACTTACGAGCAGTACTTC. It encodes CASRYGQGTYEQYF. The chain carries TRBV2 and TRBJ2-7, with D tentatively TRBD1 or TRBD2 (6 bases each). The length of the CDR3 is 14 residues. Germline-derived CDR1 and CDR2 are SNHLY and FYNNEI. The germline V and J ends were trimmed by 6 bases and 4 bases, with 16 bases remaining between them.

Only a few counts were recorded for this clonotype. CDR3 bases: TGTGCCAGCAGCCCGCGACCAGGGGATACGCAGTATTTT. Translated: CASSPRPGDTQYF. This rearrangement joins TRBV11-3 to TRBJ2-3, with D perhaps matching TRBD1 (5 bases). This CDR3 comprises 13 residues. Trimming took 5 bases from V and 6 from J, leaving 12 bases between them. Germline values: CDR1 SGHNT, CDR2 YENEEA.

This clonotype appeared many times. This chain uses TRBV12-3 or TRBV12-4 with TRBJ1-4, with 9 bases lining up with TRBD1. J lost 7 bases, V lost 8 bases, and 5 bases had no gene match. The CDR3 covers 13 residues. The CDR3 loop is CASSGTGSEKLFF. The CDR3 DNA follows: TGTGCCAGCTCTGGGACAGGGAGTGAAAAACTGTTTTTT.

The CDR3 bases are TGTGCCATCAGACCACTATCTGGCACAGATACGCAGTATTTT. Amino acids: CAIRPLSGTDTQYF. The V and J genes are TRBV10-3 and TRBJ2-3; D gene uncertain. Per germline, CDR1 ENHRY and CDR2 SYGVKD. The germline V and J ends were trimmed by 6 bases and 1 base, with 11 bases remaining between them. CDR3 length: 14 residues.

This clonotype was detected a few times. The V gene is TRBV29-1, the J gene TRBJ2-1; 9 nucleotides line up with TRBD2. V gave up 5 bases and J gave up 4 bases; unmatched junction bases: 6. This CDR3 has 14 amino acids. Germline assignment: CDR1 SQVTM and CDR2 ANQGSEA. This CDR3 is CSVSASGTYNEQFF. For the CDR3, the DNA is TGCAGCGTTTCGGCTAGCGGGACGTACAATGAGCAGTTCTTC.

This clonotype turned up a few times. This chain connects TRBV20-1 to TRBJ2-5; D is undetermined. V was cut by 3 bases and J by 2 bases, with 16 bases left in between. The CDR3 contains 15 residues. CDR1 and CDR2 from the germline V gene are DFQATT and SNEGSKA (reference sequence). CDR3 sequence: CSASPAEEVQETQYF. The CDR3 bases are TGCAGTGCTAGTCCGGCTGAAGAGGTTCAAGAGACCCAGTACTTC.

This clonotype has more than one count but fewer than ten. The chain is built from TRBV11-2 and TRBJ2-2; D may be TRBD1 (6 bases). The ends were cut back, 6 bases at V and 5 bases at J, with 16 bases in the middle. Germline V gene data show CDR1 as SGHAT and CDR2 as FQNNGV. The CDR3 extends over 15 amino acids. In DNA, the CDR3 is TGTGCCAGCAGATACTCCGGGACAACAACCGGGGAGCTGTTTTTT. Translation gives CASRYSGTTTGELFF.

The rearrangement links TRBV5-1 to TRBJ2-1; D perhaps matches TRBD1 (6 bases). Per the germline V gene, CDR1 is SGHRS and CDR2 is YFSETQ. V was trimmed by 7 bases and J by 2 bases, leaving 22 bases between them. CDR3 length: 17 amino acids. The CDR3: CASVPGAGAVAYNEQFF. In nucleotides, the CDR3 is TGCGCCAGCGTCCCCGGCGCAGGGGCAGTGGCCTACAATGAGCAGTTCTTC.

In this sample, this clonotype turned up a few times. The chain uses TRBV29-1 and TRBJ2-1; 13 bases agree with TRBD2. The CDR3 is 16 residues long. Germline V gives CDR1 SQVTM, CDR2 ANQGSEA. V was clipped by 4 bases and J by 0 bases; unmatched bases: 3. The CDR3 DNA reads TGCAGCGTTGGGACTAGCGGGAGAACCTCCTACAATGAGCAGTTCTTC. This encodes CSVGTSGRTSYNEQFF.

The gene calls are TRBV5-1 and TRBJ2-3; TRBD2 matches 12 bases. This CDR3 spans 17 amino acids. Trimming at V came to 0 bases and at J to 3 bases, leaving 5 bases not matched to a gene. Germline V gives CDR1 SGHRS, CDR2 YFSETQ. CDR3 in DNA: TGCGCCAGCAGCTTGGCAGGCCTAGCGGGAGGGACAGATACGCAGTATTTT. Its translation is CASSLAGLAGGTDTQYF.

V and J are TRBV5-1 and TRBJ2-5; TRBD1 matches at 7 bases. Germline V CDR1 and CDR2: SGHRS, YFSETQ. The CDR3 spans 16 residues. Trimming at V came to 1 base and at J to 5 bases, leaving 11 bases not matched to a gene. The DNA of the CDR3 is TGCGCCAGCAGCTTGAACGAACAGGGGTCCTCTGAGACCCAGTACTTC. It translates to CASSLNEQGSSETQYF.

This CDR3 reads CSAGDRGGSTGELFF. In DNA, the CDR3 is TGCAGTGCAGGCGACAGGGGGGGAAGCACCGGGGAGCTGTTTTTT. The rearrangement uses TRBV20-1 and TRBJ2-2, with 9 bases identical to TRBD1. Germline V gene sequence: CDR1 DFQATT, CDR2 SNEGSKA (reference sequence). The CDR3 loop spans 15 amino acids. With 6 bases clipped from V and 4 bases from J, the junction kept 9 bases outside the gene matches.

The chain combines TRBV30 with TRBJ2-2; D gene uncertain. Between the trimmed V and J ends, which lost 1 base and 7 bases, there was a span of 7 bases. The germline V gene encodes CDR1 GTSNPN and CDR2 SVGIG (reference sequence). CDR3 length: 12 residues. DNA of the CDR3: TGTGCCTGGAGTGGTTTTGGCGGGGAGCTGTTTTTT. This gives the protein CAWSGFGGELFF.

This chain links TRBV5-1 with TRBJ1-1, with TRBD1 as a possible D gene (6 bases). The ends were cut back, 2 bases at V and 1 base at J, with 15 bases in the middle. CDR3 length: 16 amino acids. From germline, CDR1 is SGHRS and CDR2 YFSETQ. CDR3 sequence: CASSLWGAGTNTEAFF. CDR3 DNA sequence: TGCGCCAGCAGCTTATGGGGGGCGGGAACGAACACTGAAGCTTTCTTT.

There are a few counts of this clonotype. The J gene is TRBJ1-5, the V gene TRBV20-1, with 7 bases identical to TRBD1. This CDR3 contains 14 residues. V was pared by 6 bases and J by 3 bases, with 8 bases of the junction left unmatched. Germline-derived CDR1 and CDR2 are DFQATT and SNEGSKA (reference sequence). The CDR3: CSALIGTVNQPQHF. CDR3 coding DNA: TGCAGTGCCTTAATAGGGACAGTCAATCAGCCCCAGCATTTT.

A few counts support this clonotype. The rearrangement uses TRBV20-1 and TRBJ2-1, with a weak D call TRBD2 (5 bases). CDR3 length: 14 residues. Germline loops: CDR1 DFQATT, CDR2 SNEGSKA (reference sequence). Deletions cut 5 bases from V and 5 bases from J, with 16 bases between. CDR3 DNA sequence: TGCAGTGCTCACCGGAGCGGTTACCACAATGAGCAGTTCTTC. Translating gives CSAHRSGYHNEQFF.

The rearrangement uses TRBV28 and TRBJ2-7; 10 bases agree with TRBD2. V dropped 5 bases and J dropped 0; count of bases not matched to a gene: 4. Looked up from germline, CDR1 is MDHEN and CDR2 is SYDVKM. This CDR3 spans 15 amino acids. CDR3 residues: CASSRPSGSSYEQYF. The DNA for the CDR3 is TGTGCCAGCAGTCGCCCTAGCGGGAGCTCCTACGAGCAGTACTTC.

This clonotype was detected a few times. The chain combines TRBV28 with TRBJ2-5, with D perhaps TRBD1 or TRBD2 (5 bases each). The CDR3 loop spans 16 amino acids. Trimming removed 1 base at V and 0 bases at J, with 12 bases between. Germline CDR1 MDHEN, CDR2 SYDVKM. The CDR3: CASSLYAGTNQETQYF. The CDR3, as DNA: TGTGCCAGCAGTTTATATGCAGGGACCAACCAAGAGACCCAGTACTTC.

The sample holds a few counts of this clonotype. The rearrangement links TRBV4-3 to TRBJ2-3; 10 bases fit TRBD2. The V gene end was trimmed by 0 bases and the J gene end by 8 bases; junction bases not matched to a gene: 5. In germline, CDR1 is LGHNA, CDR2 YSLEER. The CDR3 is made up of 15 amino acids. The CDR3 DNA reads TGCGCCAGCAGCCAAGAAGCTAGCGGGAGTAGTACGCAGTATTTT. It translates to CASSQEASGSSTQYF.

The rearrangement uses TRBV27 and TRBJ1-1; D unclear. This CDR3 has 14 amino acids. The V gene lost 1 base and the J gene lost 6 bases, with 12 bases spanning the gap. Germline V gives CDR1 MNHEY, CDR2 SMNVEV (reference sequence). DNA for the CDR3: TGTGCCAGCAGTTTATTCGTGGACTCCTCTGAAGCTTTCTTT. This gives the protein CASSLFVDSSEAFF.

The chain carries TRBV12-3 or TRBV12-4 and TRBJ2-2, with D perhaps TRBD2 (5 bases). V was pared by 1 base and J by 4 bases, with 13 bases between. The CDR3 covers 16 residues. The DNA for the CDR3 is TGTGCCAGCAGTTTAGGGGAGCTTTTTTCCACCGGGGAGCTGTTTTTT. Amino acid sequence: CASSLGELFSTGELFF.

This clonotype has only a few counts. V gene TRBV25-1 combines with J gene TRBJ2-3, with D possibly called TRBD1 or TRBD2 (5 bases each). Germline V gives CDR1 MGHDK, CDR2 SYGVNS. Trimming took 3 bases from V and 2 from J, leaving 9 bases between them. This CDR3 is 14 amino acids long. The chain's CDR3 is CASSDPGLTDTQYF. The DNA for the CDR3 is TGTGCCAGCAGTGATCCGGGGCTCACAGATACGCAGTATTTT.

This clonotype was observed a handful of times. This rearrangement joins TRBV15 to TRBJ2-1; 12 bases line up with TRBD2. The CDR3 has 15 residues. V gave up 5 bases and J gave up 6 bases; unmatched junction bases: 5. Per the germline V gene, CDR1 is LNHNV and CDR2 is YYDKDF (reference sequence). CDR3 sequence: CATSPTSGRGNEQFF. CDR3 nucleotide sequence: TGTGCCACCAGCCCGACTAGCGGGAGAGGCAATGAGCAGTTCTTC.

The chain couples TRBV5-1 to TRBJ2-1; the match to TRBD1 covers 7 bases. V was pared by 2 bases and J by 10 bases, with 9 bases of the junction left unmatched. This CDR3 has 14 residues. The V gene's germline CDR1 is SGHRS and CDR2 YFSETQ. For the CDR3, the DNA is TGCGCCAGCAGCTTATGGGACAGACCAAGCGAGCAGTTCTTC. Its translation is CASSLWDRPSEQFF.

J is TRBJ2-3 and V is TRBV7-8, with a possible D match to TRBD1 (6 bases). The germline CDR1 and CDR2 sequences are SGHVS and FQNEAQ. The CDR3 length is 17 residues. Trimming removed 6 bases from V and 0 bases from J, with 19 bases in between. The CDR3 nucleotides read TGTGCCAGCAGTCTAGCCGGGACACCCCGTAGCACAGATACGCAGTATTTT. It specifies CASSLAGTPRSTDTQYF.

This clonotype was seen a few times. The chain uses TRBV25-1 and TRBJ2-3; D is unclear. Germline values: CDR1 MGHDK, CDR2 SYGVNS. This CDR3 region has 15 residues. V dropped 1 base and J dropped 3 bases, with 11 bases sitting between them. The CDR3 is CASSESTFGTDTQYF. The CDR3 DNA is TGTGCCAGCAGTGAATCCACTTTCGGGACAGATACGCAGTATTTT.

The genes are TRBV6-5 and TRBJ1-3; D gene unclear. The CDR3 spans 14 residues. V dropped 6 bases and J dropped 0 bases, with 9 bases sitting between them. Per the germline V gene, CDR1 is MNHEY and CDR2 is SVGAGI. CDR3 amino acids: CASRYQSSGNTIYF. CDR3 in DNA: TGTGCCAGCAGATACCAGAGCTCTGGAAACACCATATATTTT.